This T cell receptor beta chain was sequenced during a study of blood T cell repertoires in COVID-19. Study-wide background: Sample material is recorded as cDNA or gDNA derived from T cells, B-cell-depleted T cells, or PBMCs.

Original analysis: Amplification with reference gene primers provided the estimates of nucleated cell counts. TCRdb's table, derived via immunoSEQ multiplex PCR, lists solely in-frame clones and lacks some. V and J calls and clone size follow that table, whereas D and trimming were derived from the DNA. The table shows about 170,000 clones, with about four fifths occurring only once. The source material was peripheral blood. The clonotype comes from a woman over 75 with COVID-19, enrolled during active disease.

CDR3 nucleotide sequence: TGTGCCATCAGTGAATCAGGGTACGAGCAGTACTTC. It yields the protein CAISESGYEQYF. This chain links TRBV10-3 with TRBJ2-7; D perhaps matches TRBD1 (5 bases). Germline V gives CDR1 ENHRY, CDR2 SYGVKD. Trimming stripped 3 bases from V and 4 bases from J, with 7 bases between. This CDR3 is 12 amino acids long.